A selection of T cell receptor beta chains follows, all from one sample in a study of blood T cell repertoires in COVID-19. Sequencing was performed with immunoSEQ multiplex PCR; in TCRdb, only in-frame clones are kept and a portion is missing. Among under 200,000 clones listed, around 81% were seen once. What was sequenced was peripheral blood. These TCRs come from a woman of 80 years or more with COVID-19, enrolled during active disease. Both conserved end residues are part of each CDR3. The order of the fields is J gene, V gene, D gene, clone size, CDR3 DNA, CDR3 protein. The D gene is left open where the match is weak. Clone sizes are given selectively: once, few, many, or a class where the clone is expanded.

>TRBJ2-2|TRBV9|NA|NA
TGTGCCAGCAGCGTAGGCATGGCCCAGGGAGGCGGGGAGCTGTTTTTT
CASSVGMAQGGGELFF
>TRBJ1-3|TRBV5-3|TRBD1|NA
TGTGCCAGAAGCTGGTTCCCCCGGGACAGGGTGGCAAACACCATATATTTT
CARSWFPRDRVANTIYF
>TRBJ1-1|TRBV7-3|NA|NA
TGTGCCAGCAGCTTGGCAGGGTTGACTGAAGCTTTCTTT
CASSLAGLTEAFF
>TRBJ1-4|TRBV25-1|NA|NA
TGTGCCAGCAGTGACGCGACAAGGACTAATGAAAAACTGTTTTTT
CASSDATRTNEKLFF
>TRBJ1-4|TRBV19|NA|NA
TGTGCCAGTCGACGTGACAGAAACGCTAATGAAAAACTGTTTTTT
CASRRDRNANEKLFF
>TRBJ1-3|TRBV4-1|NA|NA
TGCGCCAGCAGCCAATTCCGGAGCTCTGGAAACACCATATATTTT
CASSQFRSSGNTIYF
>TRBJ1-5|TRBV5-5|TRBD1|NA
TGTGCCAGCAGCCCTAGGACAGGGGGCGATCAGCCCCAGCATTTT
CASSPRTGGDQPQHF
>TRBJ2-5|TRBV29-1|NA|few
TGCAGCGTTGACCGCGGACAGCAAGAGACCCAGTACTTC
CSVDRGQQETQYF
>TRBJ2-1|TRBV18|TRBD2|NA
TGTGCCAGCTCACCGGGTCGGGGGGGTAAAAGGAATGAGCAGTTCTTC
CASSPGRGGKRNEQFF
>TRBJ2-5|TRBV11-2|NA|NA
TGTGCCAGCAGCTTAGGGCCAGGGGAGGGGACCCAGTACTTC
CASSLGPGEGTQYF
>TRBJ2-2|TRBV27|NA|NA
TGTGCCAGCAGTTTTCGCCGGGAGACCGGGGAGCTGTTTTTT
CASSFRRETGELFF
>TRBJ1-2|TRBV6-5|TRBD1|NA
TGTGCCAGCAGGATTCTACAGGGGGATGGCTACACCTTC
CASRILQGDGYTF
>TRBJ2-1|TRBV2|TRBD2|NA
TGTGCCAGCAGTGAGGGACTAGCGGGAGGGGCGCTGTTCTTC
CASSEGLAGGALFF
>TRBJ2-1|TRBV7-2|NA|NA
TGTGCCAGCAGCTCGGACAGCTCCTACAATGAGCAGTTCTTC
CASSSDSSYNEQFF
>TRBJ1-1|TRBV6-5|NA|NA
TGTGCCAGCAGTCCTTCGAACACTGAAGCTTTCTTT
CASSPSNTEAFF
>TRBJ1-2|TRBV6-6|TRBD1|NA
TGTGCCAGCAGAACGCCCACAGGGGGCGAGGGCTACACCTTC
CASRTPTGGEGYTF
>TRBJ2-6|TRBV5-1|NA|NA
TGCGCCAGCAGCTGGTCCAGGGAGGGGGCTGGGGCCAACGTCCTGACTTTC
CASSWSREGAGANVLTF
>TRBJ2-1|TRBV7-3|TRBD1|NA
TGTGCCAGCAGCTTAAGGGGGGACAGGGGACCCTACAATGAGCAGTTCTTC
CASSLRGDRGPYNEQFF
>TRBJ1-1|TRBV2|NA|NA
TGTGCCAGCAGTGAAGCTTCGACTATGAACACTGAAGCTTTCTTT
CASSEASTMNTEAFF
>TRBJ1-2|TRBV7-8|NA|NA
TGTGCCAGCAGCCCCGCCGCCGGGAGGGGCTACACCTTC
CASSPAAGRGYTF
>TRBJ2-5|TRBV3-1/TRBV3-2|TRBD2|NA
TGTGCCAGCACCCCCGCCGGGAGGGGGGAGACCCAGTACTTC
CASTPAGRGETQYF
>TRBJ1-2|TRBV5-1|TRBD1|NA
TGCGCCAGCAGCCCCAGACAGGGGAACTATGGCTACACCTTC
CASSPRQGNYGYTF
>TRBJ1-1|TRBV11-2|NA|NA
TGTGCCAGCAGCTCCCGTGGGGGGGCCTACACTGAAGCTTTCTTT
CASSSRGGAYTEAFF
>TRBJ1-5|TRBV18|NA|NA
TGTGCCAGCTCCCCGACAGTGGGGCAGCCCCAGCATTTT
CASSPTVGQPQHF
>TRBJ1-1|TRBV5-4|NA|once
TGTGCCAGCAGCTTGGGGGGAGTAGCGATAAACACTGAAGCTTTCTTT
CASSLGGVAINTEAFF
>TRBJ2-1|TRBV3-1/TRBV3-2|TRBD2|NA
TGTGCCAGTTCTGGGACTAGCGGCTACAATGAGCAGTTCTTC
CASSGTSGYNEQFF
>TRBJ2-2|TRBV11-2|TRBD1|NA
TGTGCCAGCAGCTTAGGATGGACAGGGGGTGTTTTGTTGGCCGGGGAGCTGTTTTTT
CASSLGWTGGVLLAGELFF
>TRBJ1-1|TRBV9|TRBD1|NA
TGTGCCAGCAGCGGGACAGGGCTGAACACTGAAGCTTTCTTT
CASSGTGLNTEAFF
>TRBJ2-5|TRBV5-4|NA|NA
TGTGCCAGCAGCTTGGGGCAAAATAAAGAGACCCAGTACTTC
CASSLGQNKETQYF
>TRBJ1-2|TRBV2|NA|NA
TGTGCCAGCAGTCTCCACCTTGGGGGGGCGGATGGCTACACCTTC
CASSLHLGGADGYTF
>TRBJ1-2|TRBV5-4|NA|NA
TGTGCCAGCAGCTTGGATCGCGAACCCTATGGCTACACCTTC
CASSLDREPYGYTF
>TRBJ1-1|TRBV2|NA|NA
TGTGCCAGCACCAACGGGGGGGGAACTGAAGCTTTCTTT
CASTNGGGTEAFF
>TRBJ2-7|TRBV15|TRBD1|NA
TGTGCCACCAGCAAACGGGCAGGGGGCTACGAGCAGTACTTC
CATSKRAGGYEQYF